This is a list of T cell receptor beta chains from one sample in a study of PD-L1 blockade in urothelial cancer. The repertoire was sequenced with immunoSEQ multiplex PCR; TCRdb's copy has only in-frame clones and lacks some. The sample holds under 55,000 clones, roughly 84% seen once. The sequencing used PBMCs, collected around atezolizumab (anti-PD-L1) treatment. These TCRs come from a donor aged 40 or older with urothelial cancer. Each CDR3 is given with its conserved first and last residue. The D gene is left open where the match is weak. Only part of the rows carry a size: once, few, many, or a class if the clone is expanded.

D: TRBD2
V: TRBV16
size: .
J: TRBJ2-2
CDR3: CASSPRLASELFF
DNA: TGTGCCAGCAGCCCCCGACTAGCGAGCGAGCTGTTTTTT

D: TRBD1
V: TRBV5-8
size: few
J: TRBJ1-4
CDR3: CASSFLVGGPNEKLFF
DNA: TGTGCCAGCAGCTTTTTGGTAGGGGGCCCTAATGAAAAACTGTTTTTT

D: TRBD1
V: TRBV2
size: .
J: TRBJ1-5
CDR3: CASRLRQGRGQPQHF
DNA: TGTGCCAGCAGACTCCGACAGGGAAGGGGACAGCCCCAGCATTTT

D: TRBD1
V: TRBV5-1
size: .
J: TRBJ2-7
CDR3: CASSLAGTASYEQYF
DNA: TGCGCCAGCAGCTTGGCCGGGACAGCCTCCTACGAGCAGTACTTC

D: .
V: TRBV2
size: .
J: TRBJ1-2
CDR3: CASKRSGENYGYTF
DNA: TGTGCCAGCAAAAGATCGGGGGAGAACTATGGCTACACCTTC

D: TRBD2
V: TRBV7-3
size: .
J: TRBJ2-1
CDR3: CASSLTPGLAGGGEQFF
DNA: TGTGCCAGCAGCTTAACCCCCGGTCTAGCGGGAGGGGGTGAGCAGTTCTTC

D: TRBD2
V: TRBV5-1
size: .
J: TRBJ2-3
CDR3: CASKVAGADTQYF
DNA: TGCGCCAGCAAGGTAGCGGGAGCAGATACGCAGTATTTT

D: TRBD1
V: TRBV30
size: .
J: TRBJ1-2
CDR3: CAWSPPPGQGRFTF
DNA: TGTGCCTGGAGCCCACCCCCGGGACAGGGCCGTTTCACCTTC

D: TRBD2
V: TRBV5-1
size: few
J: TRBJ2-7
CDR3: CASSPLAGAHHEQYF
DNA: TGCGCCAGCAGCCCCCTAGCGGGAGCCCACCACGAGCAGTACTTC

D: TRBD1
V: TRBV5-1
size: .
J: TRBJ2-7
CDR3: CASSLGGTGGYEQYF
DNA: TGCGCCAGCAGCTTGGGGGGGACAGGAGGATACGAGCAGTACTTC

D: TRBD1
V: TRBV29-1
size: .
J: TRBJ2-7
CDR3: CSVAGTGSRYEQYF
DNA: TGCAGCGTCGCCGGGACAGGGTCCCGTTACGAGCAGTACTTC

D: TRBD1
V: TRBV5-1
size: .
J: TRBJ1-4
CDR3: CASTRGLGNEKLFF
DNA: TGCGCCAGCACCAGGGGGCTTGGGAATGAAAAACTGTTTTTT

D: TRBD1
V: TRBV2
size: .
J: TRBJ1-5
CDR3: CASRQNRDRVNQPQHF
DNA: TGTGCCAGCCGCCAGAACCGGGACAGGGTCAATCAGCCCCAGCATTTT

D: .
V: TRBV6-5
size: .
J: TRBJ2-1
CDR3: CASSFSRVDLNNEQFF
DNA: TGTGCCAGCAGTTTCAGCAGGGTCGATTTAAACAATGAGCAGTTCTTC

D: .
V: TRBV15
size: .
J: TRBJ1-1
CDR3: CATLSVRDTEAFF
DNA: TGTGCCACCCTCTCAGTCCGGGACACTGAAGCTTTCTTT

D: TRBD2
V: TRBV28
size: .
J: TRBJ2-1
CDR3: CASRPSGGSYNEQFF
DNA: TGTGCCAGCAGACCAAGCGGGGGCTCCTACAATGAGCAGTTCTTC

D: .
V: TRBV6-5
size: .
J: TRBJ1-1
CDR3: CASRYNGRTNTEAFF
DNA: TGTGCCAGCAGATACAACGGGAGGACGAACACTGAAGCTTTCTTT

D: .
V: TRBV30
size: .
J: TRBJ2-7
CDR3: CAWNGASRYEQYF
DNA: TGTGCCTGGAATGGGGCCTCCCGCTACGAGCAGTACTTC

D: TRBD2
V: TRBV18
size: .
J: TRBJ2-1
CDR3: CASSPAAGGGNEQFF
DNA: TGTGCCAGCTCACCCGCGGCGGGAGGGGGAAATGAGCAGTTCTTC

D: .
V: TRBV7-9
size: few
J: TRBJ1-1
CDR3: CASSLQGPTEAFF
DNA: TGTGCCAGCAGCCTACAGGGTCCCACTGAAGCTTTCTTT

D: .
V: TRBV29-1
size: few
J: TRBJ1-1
CDR3: CSATPGAFF
DNA: TGCAGCGCCACTCCGGGGGCTTTCTTT

D: .
V: TRBV5-8
size: once
J: TRBJ2-1
CDR3: CASSFAGTTDEQFF
DNA: TGTGCCAGCAGCTTCGCGGGTACTACCGATGAGCAGTTCTTC

D: TRBD2
V: TRBV18
size: .
J: TRBJ2-7
CDR3: CASSPLSGTSGMSYEQYF
DNA: TGTGCCAGCTCACCACTCTCCGGGACTAGCGGGATGTCCTACGAGCAGTACTTC

D: TRBD1
V: TRBV4-3
size: .
J: TRBJ2-1
CDR3: CASSQPGTGGLGEQFF
DNA: TGCGCCAGCAGCCAACCCGGGACAGGGGGTCTCGGTGAGCAGTTCTTC

D: .
V: TRBV15
size: .
J: TRBJ1-5
CDR3: CATSRDSPGVRLGNNQPQHF
DNA: TGTGCCACCAGCAGAGACTCACCGGGGGTCAGATTGGGTAACAATCAGCCCCAGCATTTT

D: .
V: TRBV5-1
size: .
J: TRBJ2-7
CDR3: CASSSNKYEQYF
DNA: TGCGCCAGCAGCTCGAACAAGTACGAGCAGTACTTC

D: TRBD2
V: TRBV27
size: .
J: TRBJ2-1
CDR3: CASSLWSGGSYNEQFF
DNA: TGTGCCAGCAGTTTATGGTCGGGGGGCTCCTACAATGAGCAGTTCTTC

D: TRBD1
V: TRBV5-1
size: .
J: TRBJ1-1
CDR3: CASASGTAAPNTEAFF
DNA: TGCGCCAGCGCATCTGGGACAGCGGCCCCGAACACTGAAGCTTTCTTT

D: TRBD1
V: TRBV10-2
size: .
J: TRBJ2-7
CDR3: CASSRDRLYEQYF
DNA: TGCGCCAGCAGCCGGGACAGGCTCTACGAGCAGTACTTC